This is a list of T cell receptor beta chains from one sample in a study of PD-1 blockade in classical Hodgkin lymphoma. Sequenced by immunoSEQ multiplex PCR; TCRdb stores in-frame clones only, minus some. This table holds roughly 20,000 clones, approximately 84% found once. The material sequenced was peripheral blood mononuclear cells (PBMCs), taken at baseline. Receptor source: a human donor with classical Hodgkin lymphoma. Both conserved end residues are part of each CDR3. The D gene is left open where the match is weak. Not every row has a clone size; where given, it reads once, few, many or a size class.

TRBV5-4,TRBJ2-2,TRBD2,NA,CASSLSGGGAVTGELFF,TGTGCCAGCAGCTTGTCTGGCGGGGGGGCCGTCACCGGGGAGCTGTTTTTT
TRBV19,TRBJ1-2,TRBD1,NA,CASSPLRTGLYGYTF,TGTGCCAGTAGTCCACTTCGGACAGGGCTTTATGGCTACACCTTC
TRBV5-1,TRBJ2-6,NA,NA,CASRQGNSGANVLTF,TGCGCCAGCAGACAGGGAAACTCTGGGGCCAACGTCCTGACTTTC
TRBV9,TRBJ1-3,NA,NA,CASSVYNGPANTIYF,TGTGCCAGCAGCGTATATAACGGGCCGGCAAACACCATATATTTT
TRBV13,TRBJ1-5,NA,NA,CASSSRGQPQHF,TGTGCCAGCAGCTCCAGGGGTCAGCCCCAGCATTTT
TRBV7-2,TRBJ2-5,NA,NA,CASSLVQQETQYF,TGTGCCAGCAGCTTAGTCCAGCAAGAGACCCAGTACTTC
TRBV19,TRBJ1-5,NA,few,CASSIVGRVDQPQHF,TGTGCCAGTAGTATAGTGGGCAGGGTAGATCAGCCCCAGCATTTT
TRBV14,TRBJ1-2,NA,NA,CASSRYLENYGYTF,TGTGCCAGCAGTCGTTATCTAGAGAACTATGGCTACACCTTC
TRBV7-8,TRBJ1-5,NA,NA,CASSGGGSRQPQHF,TGTGCCAGCAGCGGGGGGGGTTCGAGGCAGCCCCAGCATTTT
TRBV7-3,TRBJ2-5,NA,NA,CASSSLGPSEETQYF,TGTGCCAGCAGCTCACTCGGGCCCTCAGAGGAGACCCAGTACTTC
TRBV28,TRBJ1-2,TRBD1,once,CASSSTGTGGSIGGYTF,TGTGCCAGCAGCTCAACCGGGACAGGGGGCAGTATTGGTGGCTACACCTTC
TRBV9,TRBJ2-7,TRBD1,NA,CASSVQGASYEQYF,TGTGCCAGCAGCGTACAGGGGGCATCCTACGAGCAGTACTTC
TRBV4-3,TRBJ2-7,NA,NA,CASSQDLDYEQYF,TGCGCCAGCAGCCAAGACTTAGACTACGAGCAGTACTTC
TRBV5-5,TRBJ2-3,TRBD2,once,CASSFGLAIAYF,TGTGCCAGCAGCTTCGGACTAGCGATTGCGTATTTT
TRBV7-9,TRBJ1-2,TRBD1,once,CASSPHSGTGEDGYTF,TGTGCCAGCAGCCCACACTCCGGGACAGGGGAGGATGGCTACACCTTC
TRBV7-2,TRBJ1-2,TRBD1,once,CASSPGGGTNYGYTF,TGTGCCAGCAGCCCAGGGGGGGGGACTAACTATGGCTACACCTTC
TRBV19,TRBJ1-5,NA,NA,CASRSGLSQPQHF,TGTGCCAGCAGATCAGGGTTAAGCCAGCCCCAGCATTTT
TRBV28,TRBJ2-7,TRBD1,NA,CASSHTSPGQWSEQYF,TGTGCCAGCAGCCACACCAGCCCGGGACAGTGGTCCGAGCAGTACTTC
TRBV18,TRBJ2-2,NA,once,CASSPPNTNTGELFF,TGTGCCAGCTCACCACCGAATACGAACACCGGGGAGCTGTTTTTT
TRBV28,TRBJ2-4,NA,NA,CASSSPTANYGDIQYF,TGTGCCAGCAGTTCCCCGACGGCGAATTATGGAGACATTCAGTACTTC
TRBV7-6,TRBJ2-3,TRBD2,NA,CASSLAAQRGDTQYF,TGTGCCAGCAGCTTAGCGGCACAGCGGGGAGATACGCAGTATTTT
TRBV2,TRBJ1-1,NA,NA,CASTQRVPLNTEAFF,TGTGCCAGCACCCAAAGGGTACCTTTGAACACTGAAGCTTTCTTT
TRBV7-8,TRBJ2-5,NA,few,CASSWGTHQETQYF,TGTGCCAGCAGCTGGGGGACACACCAAGAGACCCAGTACTTC
TRBV27,TRBJ1-2,NA,NA,CASSPTPSYGYTF,TGTGCCAGCAGTCCGACACCGAGCTATGGCTACACCTTC
TRBV7-4,TRBJ1-2,NA,NA,CASSLAMRGGQWGYTF,TGTGCCAGCAGCTTAGCGATGCGTGGCGGCCAGTGGGGCTACACCTTC
TRBV7-2,TRBJ2-2,NA,NA,CASSLNVGELFF,TGTGCCAGCAGCTTAAATGTCGGGGAGCTGTTTTTT
TRBV7-8,TRBJ1-5,NA,NA,CASSLVQQGEVGQPQHF,TGTGCCAGCAGCTTAGTACAACAGGGAGAGGTGGGGCAGCCCCAGCATTTT
TRBV6-5,TRBJ2-1,NA,NA,CASSNPPQAREQFF,TGTGCCAGCAGTAACCCCCCCCAGGCCAGGGAGCAGTTCTTC
TRBV7-2,TRBJ1-5,NA,NA,CASSLVLEYQPQHF,TGTGCCAGCAGCTTAGTTCTGGAATATCAGCCCCAGCATTTT
TRBV19,TRBJ2-1,TRBD2,NA,CASSIGAGDYNEQFF,TGTGCCAGTAGTATAGGAGCGGGGGATTACAATGAGCAGTTCTTC
TRBV6-1,TRBJ1-3,NA,NA,CASRAFRDTIYF,TGTGCCAGCAGGGCCTTCAGGGACACCATATATTTT
TRBV11-2,TRBJ2-5,TRBD2,NA,CATRRGRAGMETQYF,TGTGCCACGCGGAGGGGTCGAGCGGGGATGGAGACCCAGTACTTC
TRBV30,TRBJ2-2,NA,NA,CAWSVKKEWADLNTGELFF,TGTGCCTGGAGTGTAAAAAAGGAGTGGGCCGACTTGAACACCGGGGAGCTGTTTTTT